The 8 T cell receptor beta chains presented below share a single source sample, sequenced in a study of blood T cell repertoires in COVID-19. Only in-frame clones appear in the TCRdb table, and some are missing; sequencing was by immunoSEQ multiplex PCR. The sample has approximately 100,000 clones, 81% seen once; the top ten hold more than 9%. Specimen: peripheral blood. All receptors come from a human donor in a cohort sampled during active COVID-19.

This chain connects TRBV6-2 or TRBV6-3 to TRBJ2-1; D is perhaps TRBD2 (6 bases). V lost 2 bases, J lost 6 bases, and 14 bases lay in between. Germline CDR1 MNHEY, CDR2 SVGEGT. CDR3 size: 15 residues. CDR3 protein: CASSYGGGPTNEQFF. CDR3 sequence (DNA): TGTGCCAGCAGTTACGGAGGAGGGCCCACCAATGAGCAGTTCTTC.

The chain is built from TRBV28 and TRBJ2-6; no firm D call. Germline CDR1 is MDHEN and CDR2 is SYDVKM. V lost 2 bases and J 0 bases, leaving 8 bases between the germline ends. This CDR3 has 16 amino acids. CDR3 DNA: TGTGCCAGCAGTTTAATATTGAGCTCTGGGGCCAACGTCCTGACTTTC. Amino acid sequence: CASSLILSSGANVLTF.

The CDR3 here is CASSLEGRGHEQYF. DNA of the CDR3: TGTGCCAGCAGCTTGGAGGGCAGGGGCCACGAGCAGTACTTC. The chain is built from TRBV5-6 and TRBJ2-7; possibly TRBD1 for D (6 bases). CDR3 length: 14 amino acids. The germline CDR1 and CDR2 sequences are SGHDT and YYEEEE. Trimming stripped 0 bases from V and 5 bases from J, with 12 bases between.

This clone was picked up one time. The genes are TRBV7-9 and TRBJ1-2; D might be TRBD1 (5 bases). The germline V and J ends were trimmed by 1 base and 5 bases, with 14 bases remaining between them. Germline V gene lookup returns CDR1 SEHNR and CDR2 FQNEAQ (reference sequence). The CDR3 runs to 15 residues. CDR3: CASSLGDRTPYGYTF. The CDR3 region has the DNA TGTGCCAGCAGCTTAGGCGACAGAACGCCTTATGGCTACACCTTC.

The chain combines TRBV13 with TRBJ2-3; TRBD2 aligns across 11 bases. V was pared by 0 bases and J by 5 bases, with 13 bases of the junction left unmatched. The CDR3 contains 19 residues. CDR1 and CDR2 (germline): PRHDT, FYEKMQ (reference sequence). CDR3 residues: CASSLGRGASGRSRDTQYF. The DNA of the CDR3 is TGTGCCAGCAGCTTAGGCCGTGGTGCTAGCGGGAGGTCGAGAGATACGCAGTATTTT.

The chain couples TRBV4-3 to TRBJ2-7; 10 bases match TRBD2. CDR3 size: 15 residues. The V and J ends lost 1 base and 6 bases, in that order; junction bases with no gene match: 6. CDR1 and CDR2 from the germline V gene are LGHNA and YSLEER. The CDR3 DNA sequence: TGCGCCAGCAGCCAAGGTGCTAGCGGGAGTAGCGAGCAGTACTTC. It yields the protein CASSQGASGSSEQYF.

J is TRBJ1-2 and V is TRBV24-1, with TRBD1 as a possible D gene (6 bases). The CDR3 consists of 16 residues. The V and J ends lost 0 bases and 1 base respectively, with 11 bases between them. Germline V gives CDR1 KGHDR, CDR2 SFDVKD. The DNA of the CDR3 is TGTGCCACCAGTGATTTGTACAGGGATCTTAACTATGGCTACACCTTC. Its protein product is CATSDLYRDLNYGYTF.

This clone is a singleton in its sample. CDR3 DNA sequence: TGTGCCTGGAGTAGGACTTCAGGGGGCTATGGCTACACCTTC. This codes for CAWSRTSGGYGYTF. The chain uses TRBV30 and TRBJ1-2, with TRBD1 identical over 7 bases. Germline CDR1 and CDR2: GTSNPN and SVGIG (reference sequence). The CDR3 covers 14 residues. The trim removed 2 bases at V and 4 bases at J, leaving 7 bases unmatched. Based on the CDR3 plus reference TRBV30 and TRBJ1-2, the full variable domain is SQTIHQWPATLVQPVGSPLSLECTVEGTSNPNLYWYRQAAGRGLQLLFYSVGIGQISSEVPQNLSASRPQDRQFILSSKKLLLSDSGFYLCAWSRTSGGYGYTFGSGTRLTVV.